A selection of T cell receptor beta chains follows, all from one sample in a study of neurological immune-mediated disorders. TCRdb re-called the 5' RACE reads through MiXCR, storing one row per CDR3 protein. The table has 93,000 or so distinct CDR3 sequences, roughly a tenth seen once. Source material: PBMCs. The source is a female donor with HTLV-1-associated myelopathy (HAM/TSP). CDR3s leave out the opening cysteine and the closing phenylalanine or tryptophan. The D gene is left open where the match is weak.

J: TRBJ2-1; D: TRBD2; V: TRBV7-3; CDR3: ASSLSGGASDEQF
J: TRBJ2-6; D: TRBD1; V: TRBV5-8; CDR3: ASSLGTGAGANVLT
J: TRBJ2-7; D: TRBD2; V: TRBV20-1; CDR3: SARDRLAGGHEQY
J: TRBJ2-5; D: .; V: TRBV7-9; CDR3: ASSLEIKETQY
J: TRBJ1-2; D: TRBD1; V: TRBV6-5; CDR3: ASRPAGGGYGYT
J: TRBJ2-7; D: TRBD1; V: TRBV20-1; CDR3: SALDRGTEQY
J: TRBJ2-3; D: .; V: TRBV5-1; CDR3: ASSLGQTLVDTQY
J: TRBJ2-2; D: .; V: TRBV10-3; CDR3: AISPQVTGELF
J: TRBJ2-5; D: .; V: TRBV5-1; CDR3: ASSSVTPQETQY
J: TRBJ1-6; D: TRBD1; V: TRBV5-1; CDR3: ASSLATLTGTNSPLH
J: TRBJ2-3; D: .; V: TRBV18; CDR3: ASSPGNPRADTQY
J: TRBJ2-3; D: .; V: TRBV5-1; CDR3: ASSLEQAKDTQY
J: TRBJ2-7; D: .; V: TRBV10-3; CDR3: ATQGGYEQY
J: TRBJ2-5; D: .; V: TRBV28; CDR3: ASRPGTTKETQY
J: TRBJ2-5; D: TRBD2; V: TRBV7-9; CDR3: ASSFGYSGVQETQY
J: TRBJ2-4; D: .; V: TRBV6-6; CDR3: ASSPLGVVGAKNIQY
J: TRBJ2-6; D: .; V: TRBV9; CDR3: ASSVPSGANVLT
J: TRBJ2-2; D: TRBD1; V: TRBV28; CDR3: ASRDSNTGELF
J: TRBJ2-3; D: .; V: TRBV5-6; CDR3: ASSSGLSQY
J: TRBJ2-2; D: TRBD1; V: TRBV5-1; CDR3: ASSLADRDTGELF
J: TRBJ2-7; D: .; V: TRBV7-2; CDR3: ASSLQGWVQY
J: TRBJ1-5; D: .; V: TRBV6-5; CDR3: ASSATGIQPQH
J: TRBJ1-4; D: .; V: TRBV5-1; CDR3: ASSLRGEKLF
J: TRBJ2-3; D: .; V: TRBV15; CDR3: ATSRILGTDTQY
J: TRBJ2-3; D: .; V: TRBV20-1; CDR3: SAKHRSSTDTQY
J: TRBJ2-7; D: .; V: TRBV5-5; CDR3: ASSLGGDEQY
J: TRBJ2-1; D: .; V: TRBV3-1; CDR3: ASSREGVRSYNEQF
J: TRBJ2-3; D: TRBD2; V: TRBV20-1; CDR3: SPRGAGDTDTQY
J: TRBJ2-7; D: TRBD2; V: TRBV7-8; CDR3: ASSLKRGVGEQY
J: TRBJ2-7; D: TRBD2; V: TRBV12-3/TRBV12-4; CDR3: ASSLQLAAEQY
J: TRBJ2-7; D: TRBD1; V: TRBV5-1; CDR3: ASSLDPGQTDEQY
J: TRBJ1-2; D: .; V: TRBV5-1; CDR3: ASSDVGDNGYT
J: TRBJ2-7; D: TRBD1; V: TRBV10-3; CDR3: AIKTGENQEQY
J: TRBJ2-4; D: TRBD2; V: TRBV5-4; CDR3: ASSLGGGDAKNIQY
J: TRBJ2-3; D: TRBD2; V: TRBV20-1; CDR3: SAGSIGGANRYTQY
J: TRBJ2-7; D: .; V: TRBV5-6; CDR3: ASSLGGAQQY